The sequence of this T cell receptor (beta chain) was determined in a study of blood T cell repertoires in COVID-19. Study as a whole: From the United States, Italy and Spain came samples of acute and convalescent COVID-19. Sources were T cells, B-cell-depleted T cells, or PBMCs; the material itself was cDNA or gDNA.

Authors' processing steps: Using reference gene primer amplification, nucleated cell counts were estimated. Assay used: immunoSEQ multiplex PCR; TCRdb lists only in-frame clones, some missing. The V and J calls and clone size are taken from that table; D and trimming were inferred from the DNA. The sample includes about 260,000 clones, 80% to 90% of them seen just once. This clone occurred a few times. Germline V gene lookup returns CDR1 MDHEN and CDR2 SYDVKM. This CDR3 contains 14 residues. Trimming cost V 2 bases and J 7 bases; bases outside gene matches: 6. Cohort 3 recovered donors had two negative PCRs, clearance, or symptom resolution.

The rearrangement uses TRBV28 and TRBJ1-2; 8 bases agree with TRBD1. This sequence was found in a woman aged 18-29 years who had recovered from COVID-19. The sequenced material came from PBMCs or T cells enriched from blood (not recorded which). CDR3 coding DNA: TGTGCCAGCAGTTTAAACCAGGGGGCTGTTGGCTACACCTTC. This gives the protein CASSLNQGAVGYTF.